The 3 T cell receptor beta chains in this list originate from one sample, sequenced in a study of T-cell memory formation after mild COVID-19. TCRdb passed the 5' RACE reads through MiXCR, listing each CDR3 protein once. This table holds about 360,000 distinct CDR3 sequences, approximately 15% found once. The sample comprised PBMCs or a T cell subset sorted from them (not recorded which). The receptor set was obtained from a man between 18 and 29 years old who had mild COVID-19 (a few samples of this study predate the infection). Cell type and time point are not known.

A few counts support this clonotype. The V gene is TRBV10-3, the J gene TRBJ2-3; D might be TRBD2 (6 bases). Germline V lookup: CDR1 ENHRY, CDR2 SYGVKD. V lost 4 bases and J 6 bases, leaving 26 bases between the germline ends. The CDR3 covers 18 residues. DNA for the CDR3: TGTGCCATCAGTGCCCGAGAGAAGGGTAGCGGCGGCTTGGATACGCAGTATTTT. Encoded protein: CAISAREKGSGGLDTQYF.

This clonotype was counted between two and nine times. Here the CDR3 DNA reads TGTGCCAGCAGCGTAGAGGGGGCAGGGGTAAGCACAGATACGCAGTATTTT. Protein product: CASSVEGAGVSTDTQYF. V gene TRBV9 combines with J gene TRBJ2-3; 7 bases are shared with TRBD1. The CDR3 has 17 amino acids. After removal of 0 bases from V and 0 bases from J, the junction contained 7 bases not matched to a gene. Germline lookup yields CDR1 SGDLS and CDR2 YYNGEE.

DNA of the CDR3: TGTGCCATCCGCAGTGACAGGGCTTATGGCTACACCTTC. It translates to CAIRSDRAYGYTF. The chain has TRBV7-9 and TRBJ1-2, with 7 positions matching TRBD1. CDR1 and CDR2 (germline): SEHNR, FQNEAQ (reference sequence). The ends lost 10 bases at V and 5 bases at J; junction bases unmatched: 10. This CDR3 spans 13 amino acids.